This TCR beta chain was documented in a study of blood T cell repertoires in COVID-19. Background on the study: Nucleic acid was either cDNA or gDNA, and it came from T cells, B-cell-depleted T cells, or PBMCs.

Source study methods: Estimated nucleated cell counts came from reference gene primer amplification. Assay: immunoSEQ multiplex PCR; the TCRdb copy retains only in-frame clones and omits some. V and J calls and clone size are copied from that table; D and trimming were computed from the DNA. The sample yields about 110,000 clones, 65% to 85% seen once. Looked up from germline, CDR1 is SGHTA and CDR2 is FQGNSA. The CDR3 spans 15 residues. V was clipped by 1 base and J by 5 bases; unmatched bases: 5. The specimen sequenced was peripheral blood. V usage is TRBV7-2 and J usage is TRBJ1-2, with TRBD1 identical over 9 bases. This receptor was taken from a man over 45 with acute or convalescent COVID-19. This CDR3 is CASSLGTGGAYGYTF. In nucleotides, the CDR3 is TGTGCCAGCAGCTTAGGTACAGGGGGCGCGTATGGCTACACCTTC.